This is a list of T cell receptor beta chains from one sample in a study of blood T cell repertoires in COVID-19. Produced via immunoSEQ multiplex PCR; TCRdb's table is partial and in-frame only. The repertoire has 200,000 to 250,000 clones, approximately 87% of them found once; the top ten carry 2.2%. Sequenced sample: peripheral blood. These receptors came from a woman in her 50s with acute or convalescent COVID-19. The CDR3 runs from the conserved cysteine through the conserved F or W. Fields, in order: CDR3 protein, J gene, V gene.

CDR3 protein: CASSSVSGTGSYEQYF
J gene: TRBJ2-7
V gene: TRBV5-1

CDR3 protein: CASSRRDRGSNQPQHF
J gene: TRBJ1-5
V gene: TRBV7-8

CDR3 protein: CASPPYYGSNEKLFF
J gene: TRBJ1-4
V gene: TRBV21-1

CDR3 protein: CASSSRGAQYF
J gene: TRBJ2-5
V gene: TRBV19

CDR3 protein: CASNTGEDGSPLHF
J gene: TRBJ1-6
V gene: TRBV18

CDR3 protein: CASSYTGYHEAFF
J gene: TRBJ1-1
V gene: TRBV6-5

CDR3 protein: CASSVDSLMNTEAFF
J gene: TRBJ1-1
V gene: TRBV25-1

CDR3 protein: CASSLTSSTDTQYF
J gene: TRBJ2-3
V gene: TRBV11-3

CDR3 protein: CASSQDPRARGYTF
J gene: TRBJ1-2
V gene: TRBV4-3

CDR3 protein: CASSGTSGVEETQYF
J gene: TRBJ2-5
V gene: TRBV5-1

CDR3 protein: CASRKQGEYYEQYF
J gene: TRBJ2-7
V gene: TRBV6-5

CDR3 protein: CASSPIRGRALQDTQYF
J gene: TRBJ2-3
V gene: TRBV11-2

CDR3 protein: CASSKTYGYTF
J gene: TRBJ1-2
V gene: TRBV12-3/TRBV12-4

CDR3 protein: CASSLDTFTGELFF
J gene: TRBJ2-2
V gene: TRBV7-2

CDR3 protein: CASSQGILGLGASEAQYF
J gene: TRBJ2-5
V gene: TRBV4-2

CDR3 protein: CASSIGTGGFNSGNTIYF
J gene: TRBJ1-3
V gene: TRBV19

CDR3 protein: CASSLEDRRGSQYF
J gene: TRBJ2-7
V gene: TRBV5-1

CDR3 protein: CASSYPGRGSGNEQFF
J gene: TRBJ2-1
V gene: TRBV6-6

CDR3 protein: CASSEGATGELFF
J gene: TRBJ2-2
V gene: TRBV6-1

CDR3 protein: CASSHAGAGPGELFF
J gene: TRBJ2-2
V gene: TRBV7-2

CDR3 protein: CASSLSSWATDTQYF
J gene: TRBJ2-3
V gene: TRBV27

CDR3 protein: CASSELVGGADTEAFF
J gene: TRBJ1-1
V gene: TRBV10-2

CDR3 protein: CASSPSGVPYEQYF
J gene: TRBJ2-7
V gene: TRBV28

CDR3 protein: CASSDPRLSGNEQFF
J gene: TRBJ2-1
V gene: TRBV6-1

CDR3 protein: CASSLGEIYGYTF
J gene: TRBJ1-2
V gene: TRBV12-3/TRBV12-4

CDR3 protein: CASSLNRDGNTIYF
J gene: TRBJ1-3
V gene: TRBV11-3

CDR3 protein: CASSVAAGDSTDTQYF
J gene: TRBJ2-3
V gene: TRBV9

CDR3 protein: CASSQDYSLSNEQFF
J gene: TRBJ2-1
V gene: TRBV4-1

CDR3 protein: CASSSGLGAGSTEAFF
J gene: TRBJ1-1
V gene: TRBV9

CDR3 protein: CASTWTGGNTEAFF
J gene: TRBJ1-1
V gene: TRBV6-1

CDR3 protein: CASSLVRLSFTEAFF
J gene: TRBJ1-1
V gene: TRBV11-1

CDR3 protein: CASSTSTGFYGYTF
J gene: TRBJ1-2
V gene: TRBV3-1/TRBV3-2

CDR3 protein: CASSLVSGGTDTQYF
J gene: TRBJ2-3
V gene: TRBV7-2

CDR3 protein: CASTFLRDTQYF
J gene: TRBJ2-3
V gene: TRBV7-2

CDR3 protein: CASSPTTGVDQPQHF
J gene: TRBJ1-5
V gene: TRBV18

CDR3 protein: CASSIVSGTGLVGADNEQFF
J gene: TRBJ2-1
V gene: TRBV19

CDR3 protein: CASSPTGTGEAEAFF
J gene: TRBJ1-1
V gene: TRBV18

CDR3 protein: CAWRGDRPTGNTIYF
J gene: TRBJ1-3
V gene: TRBV30

CDR3 protein: CASSQDHGNQPQHF
J gene: TRBJ1-5
V gene: TRBV4-3

CDR3 protein: CASSPPRGQSNTGELFF
J gene: TRBJ2-2
V gene: TRBV23-1

CDR3 protein: CATSDFGQGRTGELFF
J gene: TRBJ2-2
V gene: TRBV24-1

CDR3 protein: CASSLAGQGSDTQYF
J gene: TRBJ2-3
V gene: TRBV5-1

CDR3 protein: CASSLALGWETQYF
J gene: TRBJ2-5
V gene: TRBV5-1

CDR3 protein: CASIQDRGDGYTF
J gene: TRBJ1-2
V gene: TRBV2

CDR3 protein: CASSVTGLAGGSSYNEQFF
J gene: TRBJ2-1
V gene: TRBV9

CDR3 protein: CASSLGGDDSPLHF
J gene: TRBJ1-6
V gene: TRBV3-1/TRBV3-2

CDR3 protein: CASSSDSNSNQPQHF
J gene: TRBJ1-5
V gene: TRBV4-3

CDR3 protein: CASSRFTTGGMLRNQPQHF
J gene: TRBJ1-5
V gene: TRBV28

CDR3 protein: CASSTGHRAGGYTF
J gene: TRBJ1-2
V gene: TRBV5-5

CDR3 protein: CASSLGQLNEKLFF
J gene: TRBJ1-4
V gene: TRBV14